The following is a T cell receptor beta chain sequence with its context. This record comes from a study of blood T cell repertoires in COVID-19. Germline V gene sequence: CDR1 SGHRS, CDR2 YFSETQ. The CDR3 runs to 15 residues. J was trimmed by 8 bases and V by 4 bases; bases with no gene match: 13. Libraries were prepared by immunoSEQ multiplex PCR; TCRdb keeps only in-frame clonotypes and omits some of them. Among 300,000 to 500,000 clones listed, more than 75% were seen once. The study drew participants aged about 18 to 89 years from 20 to 30 US areas. Donors were grouped by their self-reported clinical history.

The origin of this receptor is a woman in her twenties or thirties with acute COVID-19. The chain couples TRBV5-1 to TRBJ1-2, with TRBD1 identical over 8 bases. Material for sequencing was PBMCs or T cells enriched from blood (not recorded which). The CDR3 DNA follows: TGCGCCAGCAGCGTTTCAGGGGGCGTAAAAGGAGGCTACACCTTC. It specifies CASSVSGGVKGGYTF.